This TCR beta chain was profiled in a study of cytomegalovirus exposure and HLA in healthy donors. To note about this clone: Its antigen is undetermined.

Study-wide findings and caveats: When presence/absence was analysed, sequencing depth was taken to be roughly uniform across donors. Rare TCR sequences dominated, though some public TCRs recurred in many donors. In a later analysis, most CMV-associated TCR beta chains appeared HLA-restricted.

The study ran its PCR with 60 Vbeta and 13 Jbeta primers. In the original processing: Counted up in a later analysis, unique TCR beta chains came to some 82 million, with some 9.9 million shared. Produced via immunoSEQ multiplex PCR; TCRdb's table is partial and in-frame only. V, J and clone size derive from that table, while D and trimming were established from the DNA sequence. The data show about 220,000 clones, roughly 82% seen once. CDR1 MNHEY and CDR2 SVGAGI come from the germline V gene. V lost 4 bases and J 2 bases, leaving 9 bases between the germline ends. CDR3 size: 14 residues. The chain is built from TRBV6-5 and TRBJ2-1, with D perhaps TRBD2 (5 bases). Sample: PBMCs. The source of this sequence is a man aged 35 to 55 in good health and CMV-seropositive. The CDR3 loop reads CASSLRGAYNEQFF. DNA for the CDR3: TGTGCCAGCAGTTTACGGGGAGCCTACAATGAGCAGTTCTTC.